What follows describes a single TCR beta chain. What it binds is not known. The sample originates from a study of CD8 T cells in ankylosing spondylitis. Study-level points and caveats: Disease-linked clones were reportedly significantly enriched in matched ankylosing spondylitis synovial fluid.

TCRdb processed the 5' RACE reads anew with MiXCR; each CDR3 protein has one entry. The sample includes some 350,000 distinct CDR3 sequences, over 12% of them seen just once. CDR1 is MGHDK, CDR2 SYGVNS, per germline. Trimming removed 3 bases from V and 6 bases from J; junction bases left unmatched: 15. CDR3 length equals 18 residues. Material for sequencing was blood, either unsorted or a sorted T cell fraction (not recorded which). The receptor comes from a male donor with ankylosing spondylitis or in good health (not recorded which). This chain links TRBV25-1 with TRBJ2-3, with 10 bases fitting TRBD2. The CDR3, as DNA: TGTGCCAGCAGTGAGTCACCGGGACTAGCGCGACCATCGGATACGCAGTATTTT. Protein product: CASSESPGLARPSDTQYF.